These 32 T cell receptor beta chains came from one sample sequenced in a study of T-cell reconstitution after alpha-beta-depleted transplantation in children. Unique molecular identifiers featured in how the TCRbeta library was prepared. TCRdb ran MiXCR on the PCR reads and lists one entry per CDR3 protein. The sample has more than 200,000 distinct CDR3 sequences, about 24% seen once. Sequencing used PBMCs, mostly from graft donor cells, obtained 360 days after TCRalphabeta/CD19-depleted stem cell transplant. The receptors stem from a female patient between 2 and 15 years old who had a stem cell transplant for congenital amegakaryocytic thrombocytopenia, so the T cells may come from the graft donor.

This clonotype was counted at least ten times. The chain combines TRBV20-1 with TRBJ1-1; possibly TRBD1 for D (5 bases). The CDR3 is made up of 14 amino acids. CDR1 and CDR2 from the germline V gene are DFQATT and SNEGSKA (reference sequence). The ends were cut back, 6 bases at V and 0 bases at J, with 14 bases in the middle. The CDR3 protein is CSAERAGLNTEAFF. In DNA, the CDR3 is TGCAGTGCCGAGCGCGCGGGGCTGAACACTGAAGCTTTCTTT.

This clonotype came up a few times. The genes are TRBV7-9 and TRBJ1-1; TRBD1 might be the D (6 bases). Trimming left V 6 bases short and J 4 bases short, with 9 bases between. Germline V lookup: CDR1 SEHNR, CDR2 FQNEAQ (reference sequence). The CDR3 length is 12 residues. Here the CDR3 reads CASSWGATEAFF. The CDR3 DNA reads as TGTGCCAGCAGTTGGGGGGCCACTGAAGCTTTCTTT.

The chain links TRBV19 to TRBJ1-1; 10 bases agree with TRBD1. The CDR3 spans 16 residues. Trimming at V came to 5 bases and at J to 5 bases, leaving 11 bases not matched to a gene. Germline CDR1 and CDR2: LNHDA and SQIVND (reference sequence). CDR3 sequence reads: CASSPPGQGLYTEAFF. CDR3 nucleotides: TGTGCCAGTAGTCCACCGGGACAGGGGCTCTATACTGAAGCTTTCTTT.

The sample holds a few counts of this clonotype. The rearrangement uses TRBV20-1 and TRBJ2-2; 7 bases are shared with TRBD1. V trimming: 6 bases; J trimming: 6 bases; junction bases outside the gene matches: 7. The CDR3 consists of 13 residues. Germline CDR1 and CDR2: DFQATT and SNEGSKA (reference sequence). The chain's CDR3 is CSAYRGGPGELFF. The CDR3 coding sequence is TGCAGTGCCTACAGAGGGGGCCCCGGGGAGCTGTTTTTT.

The table lists this clonotype with a few counts. The chain links TRBV20-1 to TRBJ2-7; D might be TRBD1 or TRBD2, each matching 6 bases. Germline-derived CDR1 and CDR2 are DFQATT and SNEGSKA (reference sequence). The germline V and J ends were trimmed by 6 bases and 7 bases, with 22 bases remaining between them. This CDR3 has 14 amino acids. In DNA, the CDR3 is TGCAGTGCGTCGGGTAGGGGGGACCTTTTGGAGCAGTACTTC. Protein product: CSASGRGDLLEQYF.

The chain couples TRBV27 to TRBJ2-7; 8 bases fit TRBD1. V was clipped by 8 bases and J by 2 bases; unmatched bases: 11. Germline-derived CDR1 and CDR2 are MNHEY and SMNVEV (reference sequence). The CDR3 covers 15 residues. In DNA form, the CDR3 reads TGTGCCAGCCCGGGACAGGTTGATGAGGCCTACGAGCAGTACTTC. Translated, it gives CASPGQVDEAYEQYF.

This clonotype was counted between two and nine times. This sequence joins TRBV11-2 and TRBJ2-2, with D uncertain. V was cut by 3 bases and J by 8 bases, with 10 bases left in between. CDR3 length: 13 residues. In germline, CDR1 is SGHAT, CDR2 FQNNGV. Here the CDR3 DNA reads TGTGCCAGCAGCTTCGACTTTGAGGGGGAGCTGTTTTTT. It specifies CASSFDFEGELFF. The full variable domain, its missing parts supplied by reference TRBV11-2 and TRBJ2-2, is EAGVAQSPRYKIIEKRQSVAFWCNPISGHATLYWYQQILGQGPKLLIQFQNNGVVDDSQLPKDRFSAERLKGVDSTLKIQPAKLEDSAVYLCASSFDFEGELFFGEGSRLTVL.

This clonotype has just a few counts. The chain is built from TRBV4-2 and TRBJ2-1; perhaps TRBD2 as D (6 bases). Trimming pared 2 bases from V and 5 bases from J, leaving 13 bases between. Germline CDR1 reads LGHNA; CDR2 reads YNFKEQ. The CDR3 runs 15 residues. The chain's CDR3 is CASSQTAGEHNEQFF. In DNA form, the CDR3 reads TGTGCCAGCAGCCAAACAGCGGGTGAACACAATGAGCAGTTCTTC.

The V gene is TRBV19, the J gene TRBJ2-1; 7 nucleotides align to TRBD1. Germline V CDR1 and CDR2: LNHDA, SQIVND (reference sequence). CDR3 length: 15 residues. With 3 bases clipped from V and 5 bases from J, the junction kept 7 bases outside the gene matches. CDR3: CASSMAGGTNNEQFF. The CDR3 DNA follows: TGTGCCAGTAGTATGGCAGGGGGTACAAACAATGAGCAGTTCTTC. Complete variable domain (other parts from reference TRBV19 and TRBJ2-1): DGGITQSPKYLFRKEGQNVTLSCEQNLNHDAMYWYRQDPGQGLRLIYYSQIVNDFQKGDIAEGYSVSREKKESFPLTVTSAQKNPTAFYLCASSMAGGTNNEQFFGPGTRLTVL.

In its sample, this clonotype was seen a few times. This sequence joins TRBV28 and TRBJ2-7; unclear D gene. Trimming removed 5 bases at V and 3 bases at J, with 11 bases between. Germline V gene lookup returns CDR1 MDHEN and CDR2 SYDVKM. The CDR3 extends over 13 amino acids. The CDR3 loop is CASSPHTDYEQYF. For the CDR3, the DNA is TGTGCCAGCAGTCCCCACACCGACTACGAGCAGTACTTC.

The chain has TRBV7-9 and TRBJ1-1; TRBD1 matches at 10 bases. The length of the CDR3 is 16 residues. The V segment lost 3 bases and the J segment 4 bases; nucleotides outside the gene matches: 8. Looked up from germline, CDR1 is SEHNR and CDR2 is FQNEAQ (reference sequence). The CDR3: CASSFLRTGGFTEAFF. CDR3 coding DNA: TGTGCCAGCAGCTTCCTCCGGACAGGGGGTTTCACTGAAGCTTTCTTT.

The rearrangement links TRBV5-1 to TRBJ1-2; TRBD1 agrees at 10 bases. Per germline, CDR1 SGHRS and CDR2 YFSETQ. This CDR3 has 16 residues. With 4 bases clipped from V and 7 bases from J, the junction kept 13 bases outside the gene matches. The CDR3 here is CASSHGQGDALSGYTF. The CDR3 coding sequence is TGCGCCAGCAGCCACGGACAGGGGGATGCTTTGAGTGGCTACACCTTC.

CDR3 region: CASSEWGGRETQYF. The DNA of the CDR3 is TGTGCCAGCAGTGAATGGGGGGGCCGAGAGACCCAGTACTTC. The chain uses TRBV6-1 and TRBJ2-5; maybe TRBD2 (7 bases). V was shortened by 2 bases and J by 4 bases, with 11 bases between the two germline ends. Germline CDR1 and CDR2: MNHNS and SASEGT. This CDR3 region has 14 residues.

The rearrangement uses TRBV30 and TRBJ2-3; TRBD1 agrees at 12 bases. This CDR3 has 13 amino acids. Germline loops: CDR1 GTSNPN, CDR2 SVGIG (reference sequence). CDR3: CAIGTGGADTQYF. In DNA form, the CDR3 reads TGTGCAATTGGGACAGGGGGCGCGGATACGCAGTATTTT.

This clonotype showed up just a few times. The genes are TRBV5-1 and TRBJ2-1; D remains ambiguous. V was cut by 0 bases and J by 10 bases, with 8 bases left in between. CDR3 length: 12 amino acids. CDR1 is SGHRS, CDR2 YFSETQ, per germline. The DNA of the CDR3 is TGCGCCAGCAGCTTGGTATTACACGAGCAGTTCTTC. Translated, it gives CASSLVLHEQFF. Full variable domain (rest looked up from reference TRBV5-1 and TRBJ2-1): KAGVTQTPRYLIKTRGQQVTLSCSPISGHRSVSWYQQTPGQGLQFLFEYFSETQRNKGNFPGRFSGRQFSNSRSEMNVSTLELGDSALYLCASSLVLHEQFFGPGTRLTVL.

This clonotype was counted between two and nine times. The chain employs TRBV7-9 and TRBJ2-7, with 8 bases identical to TRBD1. This CDR3 spans 13 amino acids. The germline V gene encodes CDR1 SEHNR and CDR2 FQNEAQ (reference sequence). The V gene end was trimmed by 3 bases and the J gene end by 3 bases; junction bases not matched to a gene: 1. The CDR3 sequence: CASSLTGVYEQYF. CDR3 bases: TGTGCCAGCAGCTTGACAGGGGTCTACGAGCAGTACTTC.

V usage is TRBV18 and J usage is TRBJ1-1; no definite D call. CDR3 length: 14 residues. The V gene's germline CDR1 is KGHSH and CDR2 LQKENI. V was cut by 3 bases and J by 3 bases, with 11 bases left in between. The DNA of the CDR3 is TGTGCCAGCTCACCGTTAGAGTTGGACACTGAAGCTTTCTTT. Translation gives CASSPLELDTEAFF.

A few counts support this clonotype. The V gene is TRBV6-1, the J gene TRBJ1-3; the D is unclear. Trimming took off 8 bases at V and 0 bases at J, with 23 bases between the two ends. CDR1 and CDR2 from the germline V gene are MNHNS and SASEGT. The CDR3 runs 18 residues. The CDR3 loop reads CASCLRWPQLSSGNTIYF. The CDR3 nucleotides read TGTGCCAGCTGCCTTAGATGGCCCCAGTTGAGCTCTGGAAACACCATATATTTT.

This clonotype was counted a few times. This CDR3 reads CASSQSIVPSYEQYF. CDR3 DNA sequence: TGTGCCAGCAGCCAAAGCATCGTTCCCTCCTACGAGCAGTACTTC. This chain links TRBV4-2 with TRBJ2-7; no firm D call. This CDR3 region has 15 residues. V was pared by 2 bases and J by 0 bases, with 11 bases between. The germline V gene encodes CDR1 LGHNA and CDR2 YNFKEQ.

In its sample, this clonotype was seen a few times. The genes are TRBV20-1 and TRBJ2-1; D gene uncertain. Germline V gives CDR1 DFQATT, CDR2 SNEGSKA (reference sequence). The CDR3 sequence is 14 residues long. V was pared by 1 base and J by 0 bases, with 7 bases between. The CDR3 coding sequence is TGCAGTGCTAGAGTGTTCAGCTCCTACAATGAGCAGTTCTTC. Translating it yields CSARVFSSYNEQFF.

This rearrangement joins TRBV15 to TRBJ2-2; D remains ambiguous. The CDR3 has 17 amino acids. The germline CDR1 and CDR2 sequences are LNHNV and YYDKDF (reference sequence). Trimming removed 0 bases at V and 2 bases at J, with 13 bases between. For the CDR3, the DNA is TGTGCCACCAGCAGAGATGGACGCTGGCAAAACACCGGGGAGCTGTTTTTT. It is translated as CATSRDGRWQNTGELFF.

The rearrangement uses TRBV19 and TRBJ1-5; D is unresolved. Germline CDR1 LNHDA, CDR2 SQIVND (reference sequence). V was cut by 5 bases and J by 4 bases, with 9 bases left in between. The CDR3 has 13 residues. The DNA of the CDR3 is TGTGCCAGTAGTGAGCAGTTGAATCAGCCCCAGCATTTT. It is translated as CASSEQLNQPQHF.

This clonotype has a handful of counts. The J gene is TRBJ2-1, the V gene TRBV9; 12 bases are a match to TRBD2. CDR1 is SGDLS, CDR2 YYNGEE, per germline. Losses at the gene ends were 3 bases for V and 7 bases for J; bases not matched to a gene: 8. The CDR3 sequence is 16 residues long. This CDR3 reads CASSAGLAGPRNEQFF. DNA for the CDR3: TGTGCCAGCAGCGCCGGACTAGCGGGACCTCGAAATGAGCAGTTCTTC. Looking up the rest from reference TRBV9 and TRBJ2-1 gives the full variable domain: DSGVTQTPKHLITATGQRVTLRCSPRSGDLSVYWYQQSLDQGLQFLIQYYNGEERAKGNILERFSAQQFPDLHSELNLSSLELGDSALYFCASSAGLAGPRNEQFFGPGTRLTVL.

This chain joins TRBV10-1 and TRBJ2-3; D perhaps matches TRBD2 (6 bases). Germline-derived CDR1 and CDR2 are WNHNN and SYGVQD (reference sequence). The ends were cut back, 10 bases at V and 3 bases at J, with 14 bases in the middle. The CDR3 is made up of 13 amino acids. CDR3 coding DNA: TGCGCCACTAAGGTAGCGGTAACAGATACGCAGTATTTT. Encoded protein: CATKVAVTDTQYF.

This clonotype appeared a few times. This chain joins TRBV15 and TRBJ1-2, with no clear D. V lost 0 bases to trimming and J lost 4 bases, with 9 bases between them. The CDR3 consists of 14 residues. Germline CDR1 is LNHNV and CDR2 is YYDKDF (reference sequence). The CDR3 coding sequence is TGTGCCACCAGCAGAGAGGCAGCAGGCTATGGCTACACCTTC. Amino acid sequence: CATSREAAGYGYTF. The whole variable domain, filled in from reference TRBV15 and TRBJ1-2, reads DAMVIQNPRYQVTQFGKPVTLSCSQTLNHNVMYWYQQKSSQAPKLLFHYYDKDFNNEADTPDNFQSRRPNTSFCFLDIRSPGLGDTAMYLCATSREAAGYGYTFGSGTRLTVV.

This sequence joins TRBV27 and TRBJ1-3; D might be TRBD1 (6 bases). In germline, CDR1 is MNHEY, CDR2 SMNVEV (reference sequence). The length of the CDR3 is 14 residues. V was shortened by 6 bases and J by 0 bases, with 9 bases between the two germline ends. In DNA form, the CDR3 reads TGTGCCAGCAGGGGGGCGGCCTCTGGAAACACCATATATTTT. Translation: CASRGAASGNTIYF.

The gene calls are TRBV2 and TRBJ2-3; 12 nucleotides line up with TRBD1. The CDR3 is 17 residues long. The J segment lost 4 bases and the V segment lost 5 bases, leaving 10 bases of the junction unmatched. The germline gives CDR1 SNHLY, CDR2 FYNNEI. CDR3 DNA: TGTGCCAGCAGTTTTTTACCGGGACAGGGGGCCCCAGATACGCAGTATTTT. Translated: CASSFLPGQGAPDTQYF. The full variable domain, rest sourced from reference TRBV2 and TRBJ2-3, is EPEVTQTPSHQVTQMGQEVILRCVPISNHLYFYWYRQILGQKVEFLVSFYNNEISEKSEIFDDQFSVERPDGSNFTLKIRSTKLEDSAMYFCASSFLPGQGAPDTQYFGPGTRLTVL.

This clonotype has only a few counts. The V gene is TRBV5-4, the J gene TRBJ2-2; 9 nucleotides agree with TRBD1. The CDR3 sequence is 16 residues long. V trimming: 3 bases; J trimming: 2 bases; junction bases outside the gene matches: 5. CDR1 and CDR2 from the germline V gene are SGHNT and YYREEE (reference sequence). In DNA, the CDR3 is TGTGCCAGCAGCTCTGGACAGGGGTATAACACCGGGGAGCTGTTTTTT. This codes for CASSSGQGYNTGELFF.

J is TRBJ2-2 and V is TRBV6-1, with D possibly TRBD2 on 5 matching bases. Trimming shortened V by 5 bases and J by 4 bases, and 14 bases separated the two germline ends. The CDR3 spans 15 residues. Germline assignment: CDR1 MNHNS and CDR2 SASEGT. CDR3 in amino acids: CASSRTPMGTGELFF. The CDR3 bases are TGTGCCAGCAGTCGGACTCCTATGGGCACCGGGGAGCTGTTTTTT.

A few counts support this clonotype. The chain links TRBV25-1 to TRBJ2-5; 7 positions match TRBD2. The CDR3 contains 14 residues. Germline CDR1 reads MGHDK; CDR2 reads SYGVNS. With 1 base clipped from V and 6 bases from J, the junction kept 5 bases outside the gene matches. The CDR3 is CASSELGGAKTQYF. The CDR3 DNA sequence: TGTGCCAGCAGTGAATTGGGAGGGGCCAAGACCCAGTACTTC.

In its sample, this clonotype was seen a few times. The gene calls are TRBV19 and TRBJ2-3, with unresolved D. The CDR3 covers 13 residues. Trimming removed 7 bases from V and 1 base from J, with 9 bases in between. Germline V gives CDR1 LNHDA, CDR2 SQIVND (reference sequence). The DNA of the CDR3 is TGTGCCAGTACCCAGACGGGCACAGATACGCAGTATTTT. This encodes CASTQTGTDTQYF.

A few counts support this clonotype. The J gene is TRBJ1-1, the V gene TRBV5-1; 8 positions agree with TRBD1. After removal of 4 bases from V and 0 bases from J, the junction contained 2 bases not matched to a gene. In germline, CDR1 is SGHRS, CDR2 YFSETQ. This CDR3 region has 14 residues. CDR3 DNA sequence: TGCGCCAGCAGCAGGGGACAGGTGAACACTGAAGCTTTCTTT. It yields the protein CASSRGQVNTEAFF.